These T cell receptor beta chains were read from a single sample in a study of cytomegalovirus exposure and HLA in healthy donors. Using immunoSEQ multiplex PCR, the repertoire was profiled, and TCRdb retains in-frame clones only, with some absent. This table holds 180,000 or so clones, about 62% found once. The specimen was PBMCs. The receptor source for this set is a middle-aged man in good health and CMV-seronegative. Both conserved end residues are part of each CDR3. A D gene is named only where the DNA matches it firmly. Clone size is not always given. Where it is, it says once, few, many or a class for expanded clones.

V: TRBV21-1; length: 15; J: TRBJ2-7; D: .; size: few; CDR3: CASSIWTKPPYEQYF; DNA: TGTGCCAGCAGCATATGGACAAAACCGCCCTACGAGCAGTACTTC
V: TRBV28; length: 13; J: TRBJ2-7; D: TRBD1; size: .; CDR3: CASSLTGQYEQYF; DNA: TGTGCCAGCAGTTTAACGGGACAGTACGAGCAGTACTTC
V: TRBV5-4; length: 14; J: TRBJ2-7; D: TRBD1; size: .; CDR3: CASSWGDRGYEQYF; DNA: TGTGCCAGCAGCTGGGGGGACAGGGGCTACGAGCAGTACTTC
V: TRBV29-1; length: 14; J: TRBJ2-1; D: .; size: .; CDR3: CSGARQASYNEQFF; DNA: TGCAGCGGGGCTAGACAGGCATCCTACAATGAGCAGTTCTTC
V: TRBV5-1; length: 18; J: TRBJ2-7; D: TRBD1; size: .; CDR3: CASSSTGGYTRASYEQYF; DNA: TGCGCCAGCAGCTCTACAGGGGGCTATACGCGCGCCTCCTACGAGCAGTACTTC
V: TRBV5-5; length: 14; J: TRBJ2-7; D: .; size: .; CDR3: CASSSLLSSYEQYF; DNA: TGTGCCAGCAGCTCCCTCCTCAGCTCCTACGAGCAGTACTTC
V: TRBV7-2; length: 14; J: TRBJ2-1; D: .; size: .; CDR3: CASSPAGSYNEQFF; DNA: TGTGCCAGCAGCCCTGCGGGTTCCTACAATGAGCAGTTCTTC
V: TRBV4-3; length: 16; J: TRBJ2-2; D: TRBD2; size: .; CDR3: CASSQERGGSTGELFF; DNA: TGCGCCAGCAGCCAAGAGCGGGGGGGGAGCACCGGGGAGCTGTTTTTT
V: TRBV6-5; length: 11; J: TRBJ2-5; D: .; size: few; CDR3: CASRSVETQYF; DNA: TGTGCCAGCAGATCGGTGGAGACCCAGTACTTC
V: TRBV6-5; length: 14; J: TRBJ2-1; D: TRBD1; size: few; CDR3: CASSYGTGRDEQFF; DNA: TGTGCCAGCAGTTACGGGACAGGGAGGGATGAGCAGTTCTTC
V: TRBV29-1; length: 13; J: TRBJ2-1; D: .; size: .; CDR3: CSAPGLTYNEQFF; DNA: TGCAGCGCCCCCGGGTTGACCTACAATGAGCAGTTCTTC
V: TRBV27; length: 15; J: TRBJ1-1; D: .; size: .; CDR3: CAGSLRLDTGTEAFF; DNA: TGTGCCGGCAGTTTAAGGTTGGACACTGGCACTGAAGCTTTCTTT
V: TRBV7-3; length: 19; J: TRBJ2-6; D: TRBD1; size: .; CDR3: CASSPTTGEVVYGANVLTF; DNA: TGTGCCAGCAGCCCTACGACAGGGGAAGTAGTATATGGGGCCAACGTCCTGACTTTC
V: TRBV2; length: 14; J: TRBJ2-3; D: TRBD2; size: .; CDR3: CASRGGVATDTQYF; DNA: TGTGCCAGCCGGGGGGGCGTTGCCACAGATACGCAGTATTTT
V: TRBV2; length: 13; J: TRBJ1-2; D: .; size: few; CDR3: CASSEGQTYGYTF; DNA: TGTGCCAGCAGTGAAGGCCAGACTTATGGCTACACCTTC
V: TRBV18; length: 15; J: TRBJ1-1; D: .; size: .; CDR3: CASSPPRGMNTEAFF; DNA: TGTGCCAGCTCACCACCGAGGGGGATGAACACTGAAGCTTTCTTT
V: TRBV15; length: 15; J: TRBJ2-7; D: .; size: .; CDR3: CATSRDRSGRYEQYF; DNA: TGTGCCACCAGCAGAGATCGCAGCGGTAGATACGAGCAGTACTTC
V: TRBV18; length: 18; J: TRBJ1-4; D: TRBD1; size: .; CDR3: CASSQTGGAGLTNEKLFF; DNA: TGTGCCAGCTCACAGACAGGGGGTGCCGGCCTAACTAATGAAAAACTGTTTTTT
V: TRBV19; length: 16; J: TRBJ2-6; D: .; size: .; CDR3: CASSNQGPSGANVLTF; DNA: TGTGCCAGTAGTAATCAGGGGCCCTCTGGGGCCAACGTCCTGACTTTC
V: TRBV5-1; length: 16; J: TRBJ2-5; D: .; size: .; CDR3: CASSTGGTGREETQYF; DNA: TGCGCCAGCAGCACCGGGGGTACAGGGAGGGAAGAGACCCAGTACTTC
V: TRBV9; length: 16; J: TRBJ2-7; D: .; size: .; CDR3: CASSVGSSGGTYEQYF; DNA: TGTGCCAGCAGCGTAGGATCATCGGGGGGCACCTACGAGCAGTACTTC
V: TRBV7-2; length: 16; J: TRBJ1-6; D: .; size: .; CDR3: CASSLVQGVPNSPLHF; DNA: TGTGCCAGCAGCTTAGTGCAGGGCGTGCCGAATTCACCCCTCCACTTT
V: TRBV6-1; length: 14; J: TRBJ1-2; D: .; size: .; CDR3: CASSGGSGIYGYTF; DNA: TGTGCCAGCAGTGGGGGTTCCGGGATTTATGGCTACACCTTC
V: TRBV9; length: 14; J: TRBJ2-7; D: TRBD1; size: .; CDR3: CASSVADRVDEQYF; DNA: TGTGCCAGCAGCGTAGCGGACAGGGTCGACGAGCAGTACTTC
V: TRBV28; length: 16; J: TRBJ2-1; D: TRBD2; size: .; CDR3: CASSFYVAGAPGEQFF; DNA: TGTGCCAGCAGTTTTTACGTAGCGGGGGCCCCAGGTGAGCAGTTCTTC